The 18 T cell receptor beta chains below come from one sample, sequenced in a study of Graves' ophthalmopathy and Graves' hyperthyroidism (dated by TCRdb to 2017 to 2018). The sequencer was an Illumina HiSeq 2000. For repertoire sequencing, TCR beta CDR3 regions were amplified from RNA transcripts. HTBI primers and the Qiagen OneStep RT-PCR kit were used in a first-round RT-PCR, which was followed by a second-round multiplex PCR, size selection and purification. TCRdb itself trimmed the public reads at Q25 with fastp, ran MiXCR and retained productive beta chains. Duplicate CDR3 protein sequences are folded into a single record with the most common DNA and genes. The sample contains about 370,000 distinct CDR3 sequences, approximately 17% of them found a single time. Roughly 2.3% of the sample comes from the top ten. The source material was peripheral blood. The receptors derive from an adult woman with stable Graves' hyperthyroidism.

This clonotype was counted ten times or more. J is TRBJ2-6 and V is TRBV12-3 or TRBV12-4; maybe TRBD2 (6 bases). This CDR3 region has 17 residues. The V end was cut by 7 bases, the J end by 0 bases, with 16 bases between. DNA of the CDR3: TGTGCCAGCAATATAGGACGGGGGAACTCTGGGGCCAACGTCCTGACTTTC. Its protein product is CASNIGRGNSGANVLTF.

This clonotype was counted at least ten times. The genes are TRBV6-1 and TRBJ1-5; D remains ambiguous. The CDR3 is 14 residues long. The V end lost 7 bases, the J end lost 7 bases, and 17 bases lay between the germline ends. Germline CDR1 MNHNS, CDR2 SASEGT. In DNA form, the CDR3 reads TGTGCCAGCACCCTGGACGAAAAGAGGCAGCCCCAGCATTTT. Translation: CASTLDEKRQPQHF.

The table lists this clonotype with many counts. The chain uses TRBV28 and TRBJ1-2; 7 positions match TRBD1. The CDR3 length is 16 residues. Trimming removed 7 bases from V and 5 bases from J; junction bases left unmatched: 16. Germline CDR1 MDHEN, CDR2 SYDVKM. CDR3 DNA sequence: TGTGCCAGCACCCCCCCCCCACAGGGGAGGGCTTATGGCTACACCTTC. Protein sequence: CASTPPPQGRAYGYTF.

This clonotype came up many times. The chain links TRBV28 to TRBJ2-7; TRBD2 aligns across 7 bases. The CDR3 sequence is 15 residues long. V lost 6 bases, J lost 3 bases, and 11 bases stayed unmatched. The germline V gene has CDR1 MDHEN and CDR2 SYDVKM. For the CDR3, the DNA is TGTGCCAGCAGCTCCGGGGGAGGGCGAAGCTACGAGCAGTACTTC. Its translation is CASSSGGGRSYEQYF.

This clonotype came up many times. The chain carries TRBV20-1 and TRBJ2-7; 14 positions match TRBD2. Trimming took 6 bases from V and 0 from J; bases not matched to a gene: 10. The length of the CDR3 is 17 residues. Germline CDR1 is DFQATT and CDR2 is SNEGSKA (reference sequence). The CDR3 reads CSASGTSGRGSSYEQYF. DNA of the CDR3: TGCAGTGCCTCCGGGACTAGCGGGAGAGGTTCCTCCTACGAGCAGTACTTC.

Turning to this clonotype: At one end the junction does not follow the germline gene, possibly because of a read error. V usage is TRBV7-2 and J usage is TRBJ1-5; D is ambiguous. Germline V CDR1 and CDR2: SGHTA, FQGNSA. The CDR3 length is 15 residues. DNA of the CDR3: TGTGCCAGCAGCTTAAAGGCGGTCGGGGAGCAGCCTCAGCATTTT. Encoded protein: CASSLKAVGEQPQHF.

This clonotype appeared many times. This CDR3 reads CASRQGGTEAFF. The DNA for the CDR3 is TGTGCCAGTAGACAGGGAGGCACTGAAGCTTTCTTT. The J gene is TRBJ1-1, the V gene TRBV19; weak D call: TRBD1 (6 bases). The CDR3 spans 12 residues. Germline V CDR1 and CDR2: LNHDA, SQIVND (reference sequence). V lost 6 bases, J lost 4 bases, and 9 bases lay in between.

At least ten counts were recorded for this clonotype. The rearrangement joins TRBV12-3 or TRBV12-4 to TRBJ2-2; tentatively, D is TRBD1 (8 bases). There are 18 residues in the CDR3. V lost 3 bases, J lost 0 bases, and 17 bases lay in between. The CDR3 DNA follows: TGTGCCAGCAGTTTGGCAGGGGGCGCGGGAGCGAACACCGGGGAGCTGTTTTTT. This sequence encodes CASSLAGGAGANTGELFF.

CDR3 amino acids: CASSLRQGGNSNQPQHF. CDR3 sequence (DNA): TGTGCCAGCAGCCTCAGACAGGGTGGTAATAGCAATCAGCCCCAGCATTTT. The gene calls are TRBV27 and TRBJ1-5, with 7 bases fitting TRBD1. CDR1 and CDR2 (germline): MNHEY, SMNVEV (reference sequence). After removal of 6 bases from V and 0 bases from J, the junction contained 11 bases not matched to a gene. CDR3 length: 17 residues.

This clonotype was counted only a few times. The gene calls are TRBV28 and TRBJ2-5; D could derive from TRBD1 or TRBD2 (5 bases each). Germline V gives CDR1 MDHEN, CDR2 SYDVKM. The CDR3 has 16 amino acids. V dropped 4 bases and J dropped 6 bases, with 21 bases sitting between them. CDR3 in DNA: TGTGCCAGCAGTTCGAACCCCGGGGCCCTCGCCAAGACCCAGTACTTC. It is translated as CASSSNPGALAKTQYF.

This clonotype was found many times. The V and J genes are TRBV11-2 and TRBJ1-6; TRBD1 agrees at 7 bases. From germline, CDR1 is SGHAT and CDR2 FQNNGV. The V and J ends lost 1 base and 6 bases, in that order; junction bases with no gene match: 3. The CDR3 contains 15 residues. The CDR3 DNA reads as TGTGCCAGCAGCTTAGCCGGGACAGCTAATTCACCCCTCCACTTT. As protein: CASSLAGTANSPLHF.

This clonotype was counted many times. This sequence joins TRBV28 and TRBJ2-7, with 9 bases that match TRBD1. Losses at the gene ends were 5 bases for V and 6 bases for J; bases not matched to a gene: 5. From germline, CDR1 is MDHEN and CDR2 SYDVKM. The CDR3 covers 13 residues. The CDR3 sequence: CASSLGQGSEQYF. CDR3 in DNA: TGTGCCAGCAGTCTGGGACAGGGCTCCGAGCAGTACTTC.

This clonotype was seen many times. The V gene is TRBV4-1, the J gene TRBJ1-1; D unresolved. The germline V gene encodes CDR1 MGHRA and CDR2 YSYEKL. Trimming took off 6 bases at V and 7 bases at J, with 9 bases between the two ends. The CDR3 is 11 amino acids. The CDR3 region has the DNA TGCGCCAGCAGTAAGGGCGGTGAAGCTTTCTTT. Residues: CASSKGGEAFF.

Remarks on this clonotype: A much larger clone is a single base away; this may be a read error. The gene calls are TRBV6-5 and TRBJ2-5, with D perhaps given as TRBD1 or TRBD2 (5 bases each). The CDR3 spans 15 residues. Germline CDR1 and CDR2: MNHEY and SVGAGI. The germline V and J ends were trimmed by 4 bases and 1 base, with 13 bases remaining between them. The CDR3 region is CASSLGPRTQETQYF. CDR3 nucleotides: TGTGCCAGCAGTTTGGGACCGCGAACCCAAGAGACCCAGTACTTC.

V usage is TRBV7-2 and J usage is TRBJ1-2; 9 nucleotides agree with TRBD1. With V trimmed by 5 bases and J by 8 bases, 12 bases remained unmatched. This CDR3 comprises 15 residues. Germline CDR1 SGHTA, CDR2 FQGNSA. The CDR3 DNA reads TGTGCCAGCAGCACTCACCGGGACAGGGTGATCGGCTACACCTTC. Translating gives CASSTHRDRVIGYTF.

V and J are TRBV12-3 or TRBV12-4 and TRBJ1-2; a weak D match, TRBD1 (5 bases). Trimming took 3 bases from V and 3 from J, leaving 14 bases between them. The CDR3 consists of 15 residues. As DNA, the CDR3 is TGTGCCAGCAGTTTTAACGCAGGGATAGACTATGGCTACACCTTC. It translates to CASSFNAGIDYGYTF.

The genes are TRBV30 and TRBJ1-2; D is unclear. Germline CDR1 GTSNPN, CDR2 SVGIG (reference sequence). Trimming took 1 base from V and 4 from J, leaving 16 bases between them. The CDR3 extends over 15 amino acids. The CDR3 sequence is CAWSASIYRSYGYTF. The CDR3 region has the DNA TGTGCCTGGAGTGCCTCAATATACCGGAGCTATGGCTACACCTTC.

This clonotype was picked up many times. This rearrangement joins TRBV7-2 to TRBJ2-5; 12 bases agree with TRBD2. There are 16 residues in the CDR3. The V segment lost 4 bases and the J segment 5 bases; nucleotides outside the gene matches: 8. In germline, CDR1 is SGHTA, CDR2 FQGNSA. CDR3 sequence (DNA): TGTGCCAGCAGCTCTAAAAGACTAGCGGGAGTCGAGACCCAGTACTTC. Its protein is CASSSKRLAGVETQYF.